The 2 T cell receptor beta chains reported below all come from one sample, sequenced in a study of T cell repertoires in cytomegalovirus infection. TCRdb analysed the reads with MiXCR anew, one entry per CDR3 protein. Altogether roughly 230,000 distinct CDR3 sequences are present, 12% being singletons, with the ten largest covering 1.5% to 2%. Input material: PBMCs. Source of these receptors: a human donor in good health (CMV status not recorded). Some clones in this sample may be carry-over from other donors' samples.

Worth noting for this clonotype: This may come from a read error, since a much larger clone is one base off. The J gene is TRBJ2-5, the V gene TRBV24-1; 8 nucleotides line up with TRBD1. The trim removed 8 bases at V and 3 bases at J, leaving 7 bases unmatched. This CDR3 region has 14 residues. Germline V CDR1 and CDR2: KGHDR, SFDVKD. CDR3 DNA: TGTGCCACCATTGAGGGGACAGGAAAAGAGACCCAGTACTTC. It encodes CATIEGTGKETQYF.

This clonotype was recorded at least ten times. The chain combines TRBV7-2 with TRBJ1-1; D is uncertain. Trimming took off 1 base at V and 7 bases at J, with 10 bases between the two ends. The CDR3 runs 13 residues. Germline V gene lookup returns CDR1 SGHTA and CDR2 FQGNSA. CDR3 residues: CASSLERPVEAFF. The CDR3 DNA follows: TGTGCCAGCAGCTTAGAGAGGCCGGTTGAAGCTTTCTTT.